This TCR beta chain originates from a study of blood T cell repertoires in COVID-19 (dated by TCRdb to 2018 to 2020). Turning to the overall study: Collaborator samples came from the United States, Italy and Spain and covered acute and convalescent phases of COVID-19. Sample metadata almost always included a de-identified subject ID, COVID-19 status, age in years and sex. The samples were drawn from two sources: the first 160 participants of the ongoing ImmuneRACE study, and 950 to 1,500 subjects contributed by 6 global collaborators. The material from the prospective study consisted of cDNA or gDNA derived from T cells, B-cell-depleted T cells, or PBMCs. HLA class I and class II types, where available, came from metadata supplied by the sample provider rather than from assay-based typing. A freely available public database, intended as a resource for researchers studying the immune response to SARS-CoV-2, is where the repertoires were released. Subjects who had been exposed to COVID-19, were actively infected with it, or had recovered from it provided the deeply sampled blood TCRbeta repertoires that made up the dataset. What the work shows at the level of the full study, not this receptor alone: The amount of clinical and demographic metadata varied by source and participant and was provided uncurated.

For CDR1 and CDR2, the germline V gene (reference sequence) lists SEHNR and FQNEAQ. The cysteine opens and the phenylalanine closes a CDR3 of 15 amino acids. Only CDR3 DNA remains: 45 bases, in frame from the first base. Trimming costs V 5 bases and J 2 bases, and their ends lie 16 bases apart. TCRbeta CDR3 regions were amplified from genomic DNA by means of the immunoSEQ Assay, a bias-controlled multiplex PCR. On the authors' methods: Within the assay, amplification of reference gene primers was used to estimate how many nucleated cells each sample contained. To quantify the absolute abundance of each unique TCRbeta CDR3 rearrangement, sequence reads were collapsed and filtered. For each sample, productive Simpson clonality was calculated by taking the square root of Simpson's diversity index across productive rearrangements. This immuneACCESS table, as held by TCRdb, lists in-frame sequences with V and J called but not all clones. Of the missing ones, under half trace to an unresolved V gene in checked studies; the others have no known cause. V, J and clone size are taken as reported in that table, and D and trimming were inferred from the DNA itself. The sample records some 130,000 clones, approximately 74% of which are singletons. Of the sample, 1.5% to 2% is held by the ten largest clones.

The sample holds a few counts of this clone. It has no known antigen specificity. No base quality information exists; no much larger clone differs at one position. Whole blood was collected in K2EDTA tubes by collaborating institutions according to the institutions' own protocols. For TCRbeta analysis, collaborators shipped samples in one of three forms: frozen whole blood, isolated PBMCs, or DNA extracted from either of those sample types. The sequence is built from TRBV7-9 and TRBJ2-7; possibly the D gene is TRBD1, per 6 matching bases. Specimen: peripheral blood. The receptor was derived from a woman in her sixties or seventies with acute or convalescent COVID-19. The CDR3 amino acid sequence is: CASSIRGGRTYEQYF. The nucleotide sequence reads TGTGCCAGCAGCATCAGGGGTGGCAGGACCTACGAGCAGTACTTC.